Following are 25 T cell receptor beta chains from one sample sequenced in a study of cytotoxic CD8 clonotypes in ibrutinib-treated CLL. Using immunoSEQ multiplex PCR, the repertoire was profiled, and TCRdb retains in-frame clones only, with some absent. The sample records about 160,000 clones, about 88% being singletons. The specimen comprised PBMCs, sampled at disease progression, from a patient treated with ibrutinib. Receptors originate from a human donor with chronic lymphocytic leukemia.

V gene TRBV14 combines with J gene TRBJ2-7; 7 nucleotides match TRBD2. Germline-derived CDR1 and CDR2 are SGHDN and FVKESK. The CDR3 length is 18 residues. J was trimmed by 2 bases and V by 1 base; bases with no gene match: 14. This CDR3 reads CASSQGTSVISVPYEQYF. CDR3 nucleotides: TGTGCCAGCAGCCAAGGTACTAGCGTCATCTCCGTTCCCTACGAGCAGTACTTC.

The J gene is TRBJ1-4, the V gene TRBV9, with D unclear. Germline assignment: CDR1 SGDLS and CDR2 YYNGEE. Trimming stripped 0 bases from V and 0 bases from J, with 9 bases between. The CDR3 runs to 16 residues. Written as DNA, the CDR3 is TGTGCCAGCAGCGTAGTCCCCGCGGCAACTAATGAAAAACTGTTTTTT. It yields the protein CASSVVPAATNEKLFF.

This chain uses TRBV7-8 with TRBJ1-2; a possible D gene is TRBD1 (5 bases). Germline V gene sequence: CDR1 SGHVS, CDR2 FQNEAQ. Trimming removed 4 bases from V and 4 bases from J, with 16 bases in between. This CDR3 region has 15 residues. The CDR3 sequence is CASSSQSLGGYGYTF. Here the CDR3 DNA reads TGTGCCAGCAGCTCCCAGTCCCTCGGGGGCTATGGCTACACCTTC.

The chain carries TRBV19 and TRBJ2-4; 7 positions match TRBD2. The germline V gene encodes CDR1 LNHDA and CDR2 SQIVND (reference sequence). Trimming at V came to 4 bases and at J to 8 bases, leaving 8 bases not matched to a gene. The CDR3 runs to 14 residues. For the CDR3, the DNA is TGTGCCAGTAGTACCCTACGGAGCGGGGACATTCAGTACTTC. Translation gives CASSTLRSGDIQYF.

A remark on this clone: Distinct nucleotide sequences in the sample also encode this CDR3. CDR3 protein: CASSVGRTNNYGYTF. The CDR3 DNA reads TGTGCCAGCAGCGTAGGCCGGACAAATAACTATGGCTACACCTTC. J is TRBJ1-2 and V is TRBV9, with D maybe TRBD1 (5 bases). The CDR3 extends over 15 amino acids. Germline assignment: CDR1 SGDLS and CDR2 YYNGEE. V was shortened by 0 bases and J by 1 base, with 10 bases between the two germline ends.

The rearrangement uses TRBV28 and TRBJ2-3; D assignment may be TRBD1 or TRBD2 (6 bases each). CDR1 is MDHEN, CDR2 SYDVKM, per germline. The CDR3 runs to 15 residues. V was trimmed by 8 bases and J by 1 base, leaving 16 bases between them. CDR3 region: CASAYWGAGTDTQYF. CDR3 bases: TGTGCCAGCGCCTACTGGGGGGCAGGCACAGATACGCAGTATTTT.

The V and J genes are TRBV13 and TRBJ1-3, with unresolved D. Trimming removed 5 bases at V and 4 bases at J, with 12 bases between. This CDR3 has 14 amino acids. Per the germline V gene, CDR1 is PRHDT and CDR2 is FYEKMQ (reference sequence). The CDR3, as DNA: TGTGCCAGCAGCAGAGAAGGGAAGGGAAACACCATATATTTT. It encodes CASSREGKGNTIYF.

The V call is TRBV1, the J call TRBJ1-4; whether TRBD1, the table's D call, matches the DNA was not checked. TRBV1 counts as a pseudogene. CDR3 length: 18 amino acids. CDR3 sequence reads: CTSSQELTGGRTNEKLFF. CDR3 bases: TGCACCAGCAGCCAAGAGTTGACAGGGGGCAGGACTAATGAAAAACTGTTTTTT.

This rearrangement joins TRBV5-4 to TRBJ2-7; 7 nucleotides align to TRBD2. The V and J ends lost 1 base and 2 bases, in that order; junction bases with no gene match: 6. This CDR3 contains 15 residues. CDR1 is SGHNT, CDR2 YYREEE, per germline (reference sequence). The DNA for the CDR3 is TGTGCCAGCAGCTTGACTAGCGAAACCCCCTACGAGCAGTACTTC. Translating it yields CASSLTSETPYEQYF.

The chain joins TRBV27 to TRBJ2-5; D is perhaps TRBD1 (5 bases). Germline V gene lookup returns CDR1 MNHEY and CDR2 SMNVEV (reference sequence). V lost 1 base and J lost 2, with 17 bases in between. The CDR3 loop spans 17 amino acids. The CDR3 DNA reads TGTGCCAGCAGTTTATGGACAAACCCAAGGATGCAAGAGACCCAGTACTTC. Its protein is CASSLWTNPRMQETQYF.

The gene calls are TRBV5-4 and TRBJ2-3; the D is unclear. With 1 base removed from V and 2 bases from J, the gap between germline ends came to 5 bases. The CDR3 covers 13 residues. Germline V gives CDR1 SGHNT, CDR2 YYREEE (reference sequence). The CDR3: CASSLSHTDTQYF. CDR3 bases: TGTGCCAGCAGCTTGAGCCACACAGATACGCAGTATTTT.

CDR3 sequence: CSVARGRGQETQYF. CDR3 nucleotides: TGCAGCGTTGCAAGGGGCAGGGGGCAAGAGACCCAGTACTTC. V gene TRBV29-1 combines with J gene TRBJ2-5, with TRBD1 matching 7 bases. J lost 2 bases, V lost 4 bases, and 7 bases had no gene match. The CDR3 sequence is 14 residues long. Germline CDR1 reads SQVTM; CDR2 reads ANQGSEA.

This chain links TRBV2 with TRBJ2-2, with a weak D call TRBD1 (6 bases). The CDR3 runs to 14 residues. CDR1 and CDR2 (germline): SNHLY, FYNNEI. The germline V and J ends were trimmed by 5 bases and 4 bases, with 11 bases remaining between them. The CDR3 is CASSTGQSTGELFF. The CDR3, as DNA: TGTGCCAGCAGTACAGGGCAGAGCACCGGGGAGCTGTTTTTT.

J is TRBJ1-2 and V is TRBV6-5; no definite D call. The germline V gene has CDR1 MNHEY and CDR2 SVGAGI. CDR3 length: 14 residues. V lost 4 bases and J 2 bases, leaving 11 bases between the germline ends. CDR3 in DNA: TGTGCCAGCAGTTCCTGGATAGCGAACTATGGCTACACCTTC. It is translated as CASSSWIANYGYTF.

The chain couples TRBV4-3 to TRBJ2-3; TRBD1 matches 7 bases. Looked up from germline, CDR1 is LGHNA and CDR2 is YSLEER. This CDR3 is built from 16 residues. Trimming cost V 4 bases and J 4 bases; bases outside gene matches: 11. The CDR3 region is CASSLHRTGIADTQYF. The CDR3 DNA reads TGCGCCAGCAGCCTGCATAGGACAGGCATCGCAGATACGCAGTATTTT.

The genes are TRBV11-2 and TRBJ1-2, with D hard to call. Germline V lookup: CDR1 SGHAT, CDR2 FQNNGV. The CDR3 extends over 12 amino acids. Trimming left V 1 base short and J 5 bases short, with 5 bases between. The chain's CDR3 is CASSLGGYGYTF. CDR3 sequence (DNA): TGTGCCAGCAGCTTAGGGGGATATGGCTACACCTTC. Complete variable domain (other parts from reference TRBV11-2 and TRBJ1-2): EAGVAQSPRYKIIEKRQSVAFWCNPISGHATLYWYQQILGQGPKLLIQFQNNGVVDDSQLPKDRFSAERLKGVDSTLKIQPAKLEDSAVYLCASSLGGYGYTFGSGTRLTVV.

The CDR3 protein is CASSPQTAAPYGYTF. The CDR3 DNA reads TGTGCCAGCTCACCACAGACAGCCGCTCCCTATGGCTACACCTTC. The rearrangement links TRBV18 to TRBJ1-2, with D perhaps TRBD1 (5 bases). The CDR3 sequence is 15 residues long. The V and J ends lost 1 base and 4 bases respectively, with 13 bases between them. CDR1 and CDR2 (germline): KGHSH, LQKENI.

The CDR3 bases are TGTGCCAGCAGAGAGGGGGGGCGAGAGACCCAGTACTTC. Protein: CASREGGRETQYF. The chain has TRBV6-1 and TRBJ2-5, with D possibly being TRBD2 (7 bases). Trimming stripped 6 bases from V and 4 bases from J, with 12 bases between. The V gene's germline CDR1 is MNHNS and CDR2 SASEGT. The CDR3 covers 13 residues.

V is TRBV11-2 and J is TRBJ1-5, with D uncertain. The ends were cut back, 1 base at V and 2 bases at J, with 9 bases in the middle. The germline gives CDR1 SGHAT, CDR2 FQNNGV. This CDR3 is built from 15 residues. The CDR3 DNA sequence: TGTGCCAGCAGCTTAGGAGGAAAGGGCAATCAGCCCCAGCATTTT. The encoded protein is CASSLGGKGNQPQHF.

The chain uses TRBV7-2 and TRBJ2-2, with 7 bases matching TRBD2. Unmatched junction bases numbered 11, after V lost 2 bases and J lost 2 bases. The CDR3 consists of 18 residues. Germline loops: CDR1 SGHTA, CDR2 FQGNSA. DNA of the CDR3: TGTGCCAGCAGCTTAAAGTTTTTAGGGACTACCAACACCGGGGAGCTGTTTTTT. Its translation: CASSLKFLGTTNTGELFF.

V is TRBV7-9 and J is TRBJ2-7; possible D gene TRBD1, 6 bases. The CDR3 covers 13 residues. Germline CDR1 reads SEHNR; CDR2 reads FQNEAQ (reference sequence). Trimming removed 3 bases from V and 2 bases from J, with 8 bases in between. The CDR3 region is CASSFGGPYEQYF. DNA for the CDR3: TGTGCCAGCAGCTTTGGGGGCCCCTACGAGCAGTACTTC. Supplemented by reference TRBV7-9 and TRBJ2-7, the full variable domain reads DTGVSQNPRHKITKRGQNVTFRCDPISEHNRLYWYRQTLGQGPEFLTYFQNEAQLEKSRLLSDRFSAERPKGSFSTLEIQRTEQGDSAMYLCASSFGGPYEQYFGPGTRLTVT.

CDR3 in DNA: TGTGCCATCAGTGAGATGGACAGGGCGAGGAGTGAAGCTTTCTTT. It is translated as CAISEMDRARSEAFF. V and J are TRBV10-3 and TRBJ1-1; 8 positions match TRBD1. The CDR3 sequence is 15 residues long. Germline V gene sequence: CDR1 ENHRY, CDR2 SYGVKD. J gave up 7 bases and V 2 bases, and 9 bases lay outside the gene matches.

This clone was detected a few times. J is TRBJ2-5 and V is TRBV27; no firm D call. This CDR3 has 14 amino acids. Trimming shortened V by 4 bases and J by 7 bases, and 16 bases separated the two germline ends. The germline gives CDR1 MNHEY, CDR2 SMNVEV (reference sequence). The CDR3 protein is CASSSHIRLGTQYF. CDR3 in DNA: TGTGCCAGCAGTTCACATATACGGCTCGGGACCCAGTACTTC.

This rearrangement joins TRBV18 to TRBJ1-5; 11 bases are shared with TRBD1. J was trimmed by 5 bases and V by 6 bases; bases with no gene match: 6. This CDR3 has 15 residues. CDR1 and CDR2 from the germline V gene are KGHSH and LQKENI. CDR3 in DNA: TGTGCCAGCTCCTTAGGGACAGGGGGAGATCAGCCCCAGCATTTT. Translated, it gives CASSLGTGGDQPQHF.

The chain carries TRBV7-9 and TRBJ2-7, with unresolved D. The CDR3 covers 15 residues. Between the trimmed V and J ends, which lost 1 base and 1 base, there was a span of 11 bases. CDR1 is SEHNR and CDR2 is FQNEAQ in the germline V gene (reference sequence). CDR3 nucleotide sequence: TGTGCCAGCAGCTTAGGGGCAGGTAGATCCTACGAGCAGTACTTC. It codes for CASSLGAGRSYEQYF.